This is a list of T cell receptor beta chains from one sample in a study of cytomegalovirus exposure and HLA in healthy donors. Profiled with immunoSEQ multiplex PCR; TCRdb holds only in-frame clones, not every one. The table shows over 80,000 clones, with roughly 73% occurring only once. The sample taken for sequencing was PBMCs. The receptors here all came from a man in his forties in good health and CMV-seronegative. Each CDR3 is given with its conserved first and last residue. A D gene is named only where the DNA matches it firmly. For some rows the clone size is stated as once, few or many, or as a class when expanded; others skip it.

clone size,J gene,V gene,D gene,CDR3 protein,CDR3 DNA
.,TRBJ2-3,TRBV4-3,.,CASSPSTGDTQYF,TGCGCCAGCAGCCCCTCGACGGGAGATACGCAGTATTTT
.,TRBJ2-5,TRBV11-1,TRBD1,CASSYREGASQETQYF,TGTGCCAGCAGCTATAGAGAGGGGGCGAGCCAAGAGACCCAGTACTTC
few,TRBJ2-1,TRBV27,TRBD2,CASRGGGAREQFF,TGTGCCAGCAGGGGCGGGGGGGCTAGAGAGCAGTTCTTC
few,TRBJ1-4,TRBV7-6,.,CASSPTRTVNEKLFF,TGTGCCAGCAGCCCAACGAGAACGGTGAATGAAAAACTGTTTTTT
.,TRBJ1-5,TRBV7-9,TRBD1,CASSLAGTGHNQPQHF,TGTGCCAGCAGCTTAGCAGGGACAGGGCACAATCAGCCCCAGCATTTT
few,TRBJ2-7,TRBV13,.,CASSPQGIETYEQYF,TGTGCCAGCAGCCCGCAGGGTATAGAGACCTACGAGCAGTACTTC
.,TRBJ1-2,TRBV6-5,TRBD1,CASRTGDYGYTF,TGTGCCAGCAGGACAGGGGACTATGGCTACACCTTC
.,TRBJ2-2,TRBV19,.,CASSIMGPNTGELFF,TGTGCCAGTAGTATTATGGGCCCGAACACCGGGGAGCTGTTTTTT
few,TRBJ2-3,TRBV7-2,TRBD2,CASSLGGAGRDTQYF,TGTGCCAGCAGCCTTGGTGGAGCGGGACGAGATACGCAGTATTTT
.,TRBJ2-2,TRBV2,.,CASSVQGRSTGELFF,TGTGCCAGCAGTGTGCAGGGTCGGAGCACCGGGGAGCTGTTTTTT
few,TRBJ1-2,TRBV5-6,TRBD1,CASSLVRGRGGYTF,TGTGCCAGCAGCTTAGTCAGGGGGCGCGGTGGCTACACCTTC
.,TRBJ2-7,TRBV4-3,TRBD2,CASSQTSRQGDYSYEQYF,TGCGCCAGCAGCCAAACGTCGAGACAAGGGGACTACTCCTACGAGCAGTACTTC
.,TRBJ2-1,TRBV5-4,.,CASSSFGRGFEQFF,TGTGCCAGCAGCTCCTTCGGCAGGGGCTTTGAGCAGTTCTTC
.,TRBJ2-1,TRBV29-1,.,CSGLSGSNEQFF,TGCAGCGGCTTATCGGGTAGCAATGAGCAGTTCTTC
.,TRBJ1-1,TRBV27,.,CASSLSMIPPEGDTEAFF,TGTGCCAGCAGTTTATCGATGATCCCCCCCGAAGGAGACACTGAAGCTTTCTTT
medium-sized,TRBJ2-6,TRBV2,.,CASSVFTSGANVLTF,TGTGCCAGCAGTGTTTTTACTTCCGGGGCCAACGTCCTGACTTTC
.,TRBJ2-4,TRBV4-2,TRBD2,CASSQMSGGAVIKNIQYF,TGTGCCAGCAGCCAGATGAGCGGGGGGGCCGTAATCAAAAACATTCAGTACTTC
.,TRBJ2-5,TRBV5-5,TRBD1,CASSWTGQETQYF,TGTGCCAGCAGTTGGACAGGCCAAGAGACCCAGTACTTC
.,TRBJ1-3,TRBV29-1,.,CSVEVLSGNTIYF,TGCAGCGTTGAAGTCCTCTCTGGAAACACCATATATTTT
.,TRBJ1-2,TRBV28,.,CASSPLGANYGYTF,TGTGCCAGCAGTCCGTTAGGGGCTAACTATGGCTACACCTTC
once,TRBJ2-7,TRBV4-1,TRBD2,CASSQRLAGVPGEQYF,TGCGCCAGCAGCCAACGGCTGGCGGGGGTCCCGGGGGAGCAGTACTTC
.,TRBJ2-7,TRBV5-4,.,CASSLDSGMSYEQYF,TGTGCCAGCAGCTTGGACTCAGGGATGTCCTACGAGCAGTACTTC
once,TRBJ1-4,TRBV7-9,TRBD1,CASSPTGTANEKLFF,TGTGCCAGCAGTCCTACCGGGACAGCAAATGAAAAACTGTTTTTT
.,TRBJ1-4,TRBV12-5,TRBD1,CASGSAVNRGLIEKLFF,TGTGCTAGTGGTTCAGCCGTAAACAGGGGGTTGATTGAAAAACTGTTTTTT
.,TRBJ2-7,TRBV5-6,TRBD1,CASSPDPGTGLYYEQYF,TGTGCCAGCAGCCCGGACCCCGGGACAGGACTCTACTACGAGCAGTACTTC
.,TRBJ2-5,TRBV5-6,TRBD1,CASSWTGIGTQYF,TGTGCCAGCAGCTGGACAGGTATTGGGACCCAGTACTTC
.,TRBJ1-5,TRBV5-5,.,CASSLRESNQPQHF,TGTGCCAGCAGCCTCAGGGAAAGCAATCAGCCCCAGCATTTT
.,TRBJ1-1,TRBV6-1,.,CASSEDGLRTENTEAFF,TGTGCCAGCAGTGAAGACGGACTTAGGACAGAGAACACTGAAGCTTTCTTT
.,TRBJ2-2,TRBV2,TRBD2,CAPRRAGERTGELFF,TGTGCCCCCAGGAGGGCGGGGGAGCGCACCGGGGAGCTGTTTTTT
.,TRBJ1-1,TRBV22-1,.,CPGSAPGILMNTEAFF,TGTCCTGGGAGCGCACCCGGGATCCTCATGAACACTGAAGCTTTCTTT
.,TRBJ2-7,TRBV4-2,TRBD2,CASSQSLGASGGVYEQYF,TGTGCCAGCAGCCAGAGTTTGGGGGCTAGCGGGGGGGTCTACGAGCAGTACTTC
.,TRBJ1-6,TRBV15,.,CATSRDGLNSPLHF,TGTGCCACCAGCAGAGATGGGCTGAATTCACCCCTCCACTTT
.,TRBJ2-3,TRBV28,.,CASSLFTDTQYF,TGTGCCAGCAGTCTTTTCACAGATACGCAGTATTTT
once,TRBJ1-4,TRBV30,TRBD1,CAWTGTGPEKLFF,TGTGCCTGGACCGGGACAGGGCCGGAAAAACTGTTTTTT
.,TRBJ1-2,TRBV11-2,TRBD1,CASSSQGRGYTF,TGTGCCAGCAGCTCACAGGGGCGCGGCTACACCTTC
.,TRBJ2-7,TRBV6-1,.,CASSEGGGPSYEQYF,TGTGCCAGCAGTGAAGGCGGGGGCCCGTCCTACGAGCAGTACTTC
.,TRBJ2-5,TRBV18,.,CASSPPNGETQYF,TGTGCCAGCTCACCACCGAACGGGGAGACCCAGTACTTC
.,TRBJ1-4,TRBV29-1,.,CSVGLGGNEKLFF,TGCAGCGTGGGGTTGGGAGGGAATGAAAAACTGTTTTTT
.,TRBJ2-7,TRBV30,TRBD1,CAWTFPDRVYEQYF,TGTGCCTGGACCTTCCCGGACAGGGTTTACGAGCAGTACTTC
.,TRBJ1-1,TRBV25-1,.,CASSEGGWMNTEAFF,TGTGCCAGCAGTGAGGGGGGGTGGATGAACACTGAAGCTTTCTTT
.,TRBJ1-2,TRBV9,TRBD1,CASSVAGTANYGYTF,TGTGCCAGCAGCGTCGCGGGGACAGCCAACTATGGCTACACCTTC
.,TRBJ1-5,TRBV2,TRBD1,CASSRGPGTGILQPQHF,TGTGCCAGCAGCCGGGGTCCCGGGACAGGGATTCTACAGCCCCAGCATTTT
.,TRBJ2-1,TRBV11-2,TRBD2,CASSSGVAGGTSSYNEQFF,TGTGCCAGCAGCTCGGGGGTAGCGGGGGGTACCAGCTCCTACAATGAGCAGTTCTTC